This TCR beta chain is drawn from a study of blood T cell repertoires in COVID-19. In the study overall: Donors in the United States, Italy and Spain gave samples during acute or convalescent COVID-19.

Participants came from about two dozen US areas, aged about 18 to 95 years. Categorization into cohorts depended on clinical history that participants reported. Trimming shortened V by 2 bases and J by 8 bases, and 15 bases separated the two germline ends. This CDR3 is built from 15 residues. The V gene's germline CDR1 is SGHTA and CDR2 FQGNSA. TCRdb's copy holds only in-frame clones and misses some; the assay was immunoSEQ multiplex PCR. The sample has 230,000 or so clones, roughly 80% seen once; the top ten hold roughly 3.2%. Sequencing was carried out using PBMCs or T cells enriched from blood (not recorded which). This sequence was found in a man aged 45-65 years who had recovered from COVID-19. V usage is TRBV7-2 and J usage is TRBJ1-4; the D gene is possibly TRBD1 (6 bases). DNA of the CDR3: TGTGCCAGCAGCTTATACCCCGGGACACACGAAAAACTGTTTTTT. Protein: CASSLYPGTHEKLFF.